This T cell receptor beta chain was profiled in a study of blood T cell repertoires in COVID-19. Looked up from germline, CDR1 is SNHLY and CDR2 is FYNNEI. Trimming pared 5 bases from V and 0 bases from J, leaving 11 bases between. This CDR3 region has 15 residues. TCRdb's copy holds only in-frame clones and misses some; the assay was immunoSEQ multiplex PCR. This sample carries fewer than 350,000 clones, approximately 81% of them seen once, and the ten largest clones take about 2.5%. This chain connects TRBV2 to TRBJ1-5, with D uncertain. The receptor was derived from a woman aged 45-65 years who had recovered from COVID-19. Sequenced input: PBMCs or T cells enriched from blood (not recorded which). DNA for the CDR3: TGTGCCAGCAGTCGTCGACATTATAGCAATCAGCCCCAGCATTTT. Translation: CASSRRHYSNQPQHF.